This T cell receptor (beta chain) emerged from a study of cytomegalovirus exposure and HLA in healthy donors. Broader study findings: Another analysis was done later, and it associated approximately 15,000 TCR beta sequences with HLA alleles at 0.05 false discovery rate. Other equally common chains were less clonally expanded than HLA-associated TCR beta chains, a later analysis showed. Fewer N-insertions (relative to the approximately 700-donor mean) were reportedly seen in an Asian-associated ancestry cluster in a later analysis.

In regard to this clone: The antigen is undetermined.

In germline, CDR1 is ENHRY, CDR2 SYGVKD. The CDR3 consists of 15 residues. V lost 7 bases, J lost 7 bases, and 19 bases lay in between. The PCR used 60 Vbeta and 13 Jbeta primers. Generated by immunoSEQ multiplex PCR, the TCRdb table keeps only in-frame clones and is missing some. The table shows some 74,000 clones, with 65% to 80% occurring only once. The specimen sequenced was PBMCs. This clonotype was obtained from a man in his forties or fifties in good health and CMV-seropositive. The rearrangement links TRBV10-3 to TRBJ2-2, with D perhaps matching TRBD2 (7 bases). The CDR3 reads CAINSGGGASGELFF. CDR3 nucleotides: TGTGCCATCAACTCTGGAGGGGGGGCGAGCGGGGAGCTGTTTTTT.